A single sample is the source of the 15 T cell receptor beta chains below, sequenced in a study of shared clonotypes between healthy human individuals. Assay: immunoSEQ multiplex PCR; the TCRdb copy retains only in-frame clones and omits some. The table has some 2,100,000 clones, approximately 95% seen once; the top ten hold roughly 0.13%. Sequencing was done on a sample of naive CD4+ T cells sorted from blood. As to subset: CD45RA+ positively selected. The receptor set was obtained from a man younger than 35 in good health.

This chain connects TRBV2 to TRBJ2-1; D perhaps matches TRBD1 (5 bases). The CDR3 has 16 residues. Germline V lookup: CDR1 SNHLY, CDR2 FYNNEI. The V gene lost 1 base and the J gene lost 5 bases, with 15 bases spanning the gap. The CDR3 sequence is CASSEGMGLSHNEQFF. CDR3 in DNA: TGTGCCAGCAGTGAAGGGATGGGGCTATCTCACAATGAGCAGTTCTTC.

This clone appeared a single time. J is TRBJ2-1 and V is TRBV28; TRBD2 is a possible D gene (7 bases). CDR1 is MDHEN, CDR2 SYDVKM, per germline. V was cut by 4 bases and J by 10 bases, with 17 bases left in between. The CDR3 runs to 14 residues. In DNA form, the CDR3 reads TGTGCCAGCAGTTCGCGGGGGCCAACCTTAGAGCAGTTCTTC. Translated: CASSSRGPTLEQFF.

The CDR3 DNA sequence: TGTGCCAGCAGTGAGACAGGGAAGCGGGGGGACTCCTACGAGCAGTACTTC. It specifies CASSETGKRGDSYEQYF. This chain uses TRBV2 with TRBJ2-7; 9 nucleotides align to TRBD2. J lost 0 bases, V lost 3 bases, and 9 bases had no gene match. The CDR3 is made up of 17 amino acids. In germline, CDR1 is SNHLY, CDR2 FYNNEI.

CDR3: CASSETGLAGGETQYF. The CDR3 region has the DNA TGTGCCAGCAGTGAAACGGGGCTAGCGGGAGGAGAGACCCAGTACTTC. J is TRBJ2-5 and V is TRBV2; the match to TRBD2 covers 11 bases. After removal of 2 bases from V and 4 bases from J, the junction contained 6 bases not matched to a gene. The germline gives CDR1 SNHLY, CDR2 FYNNEI. CDR3 length equals 16 residues.

V gene TRBV14 combines with J gene TRBJ1-2; no definite D call. CDR3 length equals 16 residues. In germline, CDR1 is SGHDN, CDR2 FVKESK. The germline V and J ends were trimmed by 0 bases and 4 bases, with 15 bases remaining between them. CDR3 in amino acids: CASSQERKSSFYGYTF. DNA of the CDR3: TGTGCCAGCAGCCAAGAACGCAAGAGTTCCTTCTATGGCTACACCTTC. The full variable domain, with the rest looked up from reference TRBV14 and TRBJ1-2, is EAGVTQFPSHSVIEKGQTVTLRCDPISGHDNLYWYRRVMGKEIKFLLHFVKESKQDESGMPNNRFLAERTGGTYSTLKVQPAELEDSGVYFCASSQERKSSFYGYTFGSGTRLTVV.

The rearrangement links TRBV30 to TRBJ1-1, with a weak D call TRBD1 (5 bases). Trimming left V 3 bases short and J 4 bases short, with 15 bases between. Looked up from germline, CDR1 is GTSNPN and CDR2 is SVGIG (reference sequence). The CDR3 loop spans 14 amino acids. This CDR3 reads CAWSRVQASTEAFF. In DNA form, the CDR3 reads TGTGCCTGGAGCAGGGTACAGGCGAGCACTGAAGCTTTCTTT.

The rearrangement joins TRBV4-1 to TRBJ2-7; maybe TRBD2 (6 bases). CDR3 length: 16 amino acids. V was cut by 1 base and J by 2 bases, with 15 bases left in between. The germline CDR1 and CDR2 sequences are MGHRA and YSYEKL. The DNA for the CDR3 is TGCGCCAGCAGCCAAGCCCCCAAGGGGAGGACCTACGAGCAGTACTTC. It is translated as CASSQAPKGRTYEQYF.

The chain is built from TRBV5-1 and TRBJ2-6, with 13 nucleotides matching TRBD2. The germline gives CDR1 SGHRS, CDR2 YFSETQ. The ends lost 1 base at V and 3 bases at J; junction bases unmatched: 1. This CDR3 has 17 amino acids. CDR3 coding DNA: TGCGCCAGCAGCTTGCGGACTAGCGGGAGTGGGGCCAACGTCCTGACTTTC. Translation gives CASSLRTSGSGANVLTF.

The V and J genes are TRBV9 and TRBJ2-1; TRBD2 matches at 8 bases. Germline-derived CDR1 and CDR2 are SGDLS and YYNGEE. V lost 2 bases, J lost 0 bases, and 7 bases stayed unmatched. This CDR3 contains 17 residues. In nucleotides, the CDR3 is TGTGCCAGCAGCGTCTCTAGCGGGTTTAGCTCCTACAATGAGCAGTTCTTC. Residues: CASSVSSGFSSYNEQFF.

This clone was counted a single time. Other nucleotide sequences from this sample produce the same CDR3. V gene TRBV29-1 combines with J gene TRBJ2-7; no firm D call. The CDR3 runs to 11 residues. V lost 4 bases, J lost 0 bases, and 4 bases lay in between. Germline V gene sequence: CDR1 SQVTM, CDR2 ANQGSEA. The CDR3 protein is CSVAVSYEQYF. The CDR3 DNA follows: TGCAGCGTTGCTGTCTCCTACGAGCAGTACTTC.

The J gene is TRBJ2-3, the V gene TRBV25-1, with TRBD2 identical over 9 bases. V shed 6 bases and J 5 bases; nucleotides not matched to a gene: 3. This CDR3 is built from 13 residues. Germline values: CDR1 MGHDK, CDR2 SYGVNS. CDR3 in amino acids: CASSAGGVDTQYF. As DNA, the CDR3 is TGTGCCAGCAGCGCGGGGGGGGTAGATACGCAGTATTTT. Full variable domain (remainder filled in from reference TRBV25-1 and TRBJ2-3): EADIYQTPRYLVIGTGKKITLECSQTMGHDKMYWYQQDPGMELHLIHYSYGVNSTEKGDLSSESTVSRIRTEHFPLTLESARPSHTSQYLCASSAGGVDTQYFGPGTRLTVL.

This chain connects TRBV10-3 to TRBJ1-1, with D possibly TRBD1 on 5 matching bases. The CDR3 sequence is 13 residues long. Germline V gives CDR1 ENHRY, CDR2 SYGVKD. V gave up 4 bases and J gave up 1 base, with 7 bases separating them. CDR3 amino acids: CAISARENTEAFF. CDR3 in DNA: TGTGCCATCAGTGCCAGGGAGAACACTGAAGCTTTCTTT.

This sequence joins TRBV11-2 and TRBJ2-5; unclear D gene. CDR3 length equals 15 residues. In germline, CDR1 is SGHAT, CDR2 FQNNGV. V lost 5 bases and J lost 5, with 18 bases in between. The CDR3 is CASSTPGAPGETQYF. CDR3 coding DNA: TGTGCCAGCAGCACCCCGGGTGCCCCCGGGGAGACCCAGTACTTC.

Points on this clone: The identical CDR3 is also encoded by other nucleotide sequences in the sample. The chain employs TRBV5-1 and TRBJ2-6; D is unclear. There are 15 residues in the CDR3. Trimming left V 1 base short and J 0 bases short, with 5 bases between. Germline V gene data show CDR1 as SGHRS and CDR2 as YFSETQ. This CDR3 is CASSLWGSGANVLTF. CDR3 DNA: TGCGCCAGCAGCTTGTGGGGCTCTGGGGCCAACGTCCTGACTTTC.

This chain joins TRBV2 and TRBJ2-7, with D possibly TRBD1 on 5 matching bases. The germline V gene has CDR1 SNHLY and CDR2 FYNNEI. There are 14 residues in the CDR3. V gave up 6 bases and J gave up 0 bases, with 12 bases separating them. The CDR3 bases are TGTGCCAGCAGGTTCCAGGGCCCCTCCTACGAGCAGTACTTC. This gives the protein CASRFQGPSYEQYF.